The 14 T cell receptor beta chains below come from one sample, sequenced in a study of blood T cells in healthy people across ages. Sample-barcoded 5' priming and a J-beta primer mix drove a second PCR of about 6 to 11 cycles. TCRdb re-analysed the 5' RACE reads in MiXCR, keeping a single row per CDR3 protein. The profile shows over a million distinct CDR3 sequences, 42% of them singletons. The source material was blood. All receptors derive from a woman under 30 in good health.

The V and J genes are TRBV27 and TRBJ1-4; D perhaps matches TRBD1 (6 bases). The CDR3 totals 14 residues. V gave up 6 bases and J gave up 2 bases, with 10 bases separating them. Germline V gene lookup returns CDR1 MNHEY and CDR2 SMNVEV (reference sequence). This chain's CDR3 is CASRNRATNEKLFF. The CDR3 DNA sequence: TGTGCCAGCAGAAACAGGGCGACTAATGAAAAACTGTTTTTT.

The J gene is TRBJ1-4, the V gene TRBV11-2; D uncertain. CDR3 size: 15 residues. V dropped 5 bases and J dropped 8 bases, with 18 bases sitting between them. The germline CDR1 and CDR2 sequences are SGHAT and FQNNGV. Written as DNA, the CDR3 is TGTGCCAGCAGCCCCCAAGCGCTTACTGGCGAAAAACTGTTTTTT. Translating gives CASSPQALTGEKLFF. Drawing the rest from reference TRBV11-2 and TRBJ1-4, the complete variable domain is EAGVAQSPRYKIIEKRQSVAFWCNPISGHATLYWYQQILGQGPKLLIQFQNNGVVDDSQLPKDRFSAERLKGVDSTLKIQPAKLEDSAVYLCASSPQALTGEKLFFGSGTQLSVL.

The CDR3 spells CASSLDPLVAGLGEQFF. The CDR3 nucleotides read TGTGCCAGCAGCTTAGACCCCCTGGTCGCTGGTTTGGGTGAGCAGTTCTTC. The chain uses TRBV11-2 and TRBJ2-1; D unresolved. The CDR3 sequence is 17 residues long. The germline V gene has CDR1 SGHAT and CDR2 FQNNGV. V was cut by 0 bases and J by 9 bases, with 21 bases left in between.

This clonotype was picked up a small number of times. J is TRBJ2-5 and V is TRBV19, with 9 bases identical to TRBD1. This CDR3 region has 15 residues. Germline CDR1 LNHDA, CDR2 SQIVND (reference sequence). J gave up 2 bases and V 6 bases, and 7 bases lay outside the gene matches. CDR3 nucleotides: TGTGCCAGTAGCTCACGGGGACAGGGACAAGAGACCCAGTACTTC. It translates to CASSSRGQGQETQYF.

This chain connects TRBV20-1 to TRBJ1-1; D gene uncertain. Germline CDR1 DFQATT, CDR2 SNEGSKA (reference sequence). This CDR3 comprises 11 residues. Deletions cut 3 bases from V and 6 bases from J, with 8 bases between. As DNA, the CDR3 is TGCAGTGCTAGGGATGGGCCTGAAGCTTTCTTT. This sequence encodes CSARDGPEAFF.

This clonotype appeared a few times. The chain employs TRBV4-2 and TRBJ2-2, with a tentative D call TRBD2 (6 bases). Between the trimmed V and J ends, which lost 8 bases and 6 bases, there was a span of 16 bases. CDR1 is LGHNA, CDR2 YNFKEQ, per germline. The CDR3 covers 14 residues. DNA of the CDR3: TGTGCCAGCGCCACTAGCACCAATCCCGGGGAGCTGTTTTTT. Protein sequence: CASATSTNPGELFF.

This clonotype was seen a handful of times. CDR3 region: CASRIGPTTEAFF. The CDR3 DNA is TGTGCCAGCAGAATAGGACCGACCACTGAAGCTTTCTTT. The gene calls are TRBV7-2 and TRBJ1-1; D remains unclear. CDR3 length equals 13 residues. Germline V lookup: CDR1 SGHTA, CDR2 FQGNSA. The ends were cut back, 6 bases at V and 4 bases at J, with 12 bases in the middle.

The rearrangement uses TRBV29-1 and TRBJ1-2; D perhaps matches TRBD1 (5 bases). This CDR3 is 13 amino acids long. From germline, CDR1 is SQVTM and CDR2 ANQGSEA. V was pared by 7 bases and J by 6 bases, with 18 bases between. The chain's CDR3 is CSAARGREDGYTF. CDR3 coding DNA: TGCAGCGCTGCCCGTGGCAGGGAAGATGGCTACACCTTC.

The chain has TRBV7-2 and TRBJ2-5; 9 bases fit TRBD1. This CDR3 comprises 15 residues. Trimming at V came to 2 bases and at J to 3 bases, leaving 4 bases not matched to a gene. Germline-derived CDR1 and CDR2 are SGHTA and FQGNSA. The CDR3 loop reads CASSLITGGEETQYF. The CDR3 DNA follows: TGTGCCAGCAGCTTAATAACAGGGGGCGAAGAGACCCAGTACTTC.

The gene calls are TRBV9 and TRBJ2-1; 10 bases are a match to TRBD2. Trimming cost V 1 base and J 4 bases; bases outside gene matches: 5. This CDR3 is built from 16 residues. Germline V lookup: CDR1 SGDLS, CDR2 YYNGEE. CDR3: CASSVTSGNWYNEQFF. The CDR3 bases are TGTGCCAGCAGCGTAACTAGCGGGAACTGGTACAATGAGCAGTTCTTC.

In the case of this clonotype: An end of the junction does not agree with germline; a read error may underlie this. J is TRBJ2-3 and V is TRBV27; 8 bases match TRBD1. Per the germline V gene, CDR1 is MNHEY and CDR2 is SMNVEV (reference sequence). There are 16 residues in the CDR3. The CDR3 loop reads CAGSSYRVGDRYTQYF. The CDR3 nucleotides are TGTGCCGGCAGTTCCTACAGGGTAGGGGACAGGTATACGCAGTATTTT.

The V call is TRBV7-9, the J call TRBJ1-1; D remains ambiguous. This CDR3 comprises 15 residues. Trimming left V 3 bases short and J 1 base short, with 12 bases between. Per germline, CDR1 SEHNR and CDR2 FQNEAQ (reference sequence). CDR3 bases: TGTGCCAGCAGCTTCCACCCGACGGAGAACACTGAAGCTTTCTTT. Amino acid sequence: CASSFHPTENTEAFF.

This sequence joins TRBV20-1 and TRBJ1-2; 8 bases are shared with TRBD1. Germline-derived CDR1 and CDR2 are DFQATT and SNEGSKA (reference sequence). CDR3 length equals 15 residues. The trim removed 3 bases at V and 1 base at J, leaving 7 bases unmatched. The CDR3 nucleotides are TGCAGTGCTAGTCCTCAGGACAGGGATAACTATGGCTACACCTTC. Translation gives CSASPQDRDNYGYTF.

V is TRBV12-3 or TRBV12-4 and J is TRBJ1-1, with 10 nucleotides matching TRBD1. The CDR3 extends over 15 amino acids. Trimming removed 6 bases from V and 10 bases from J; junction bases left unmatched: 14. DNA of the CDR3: TGTGCCAGCAGAGTGACAGGGGGCGCTTCCATGGCAGCTTTCTTT. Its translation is CASRVTGGASMAAFF.